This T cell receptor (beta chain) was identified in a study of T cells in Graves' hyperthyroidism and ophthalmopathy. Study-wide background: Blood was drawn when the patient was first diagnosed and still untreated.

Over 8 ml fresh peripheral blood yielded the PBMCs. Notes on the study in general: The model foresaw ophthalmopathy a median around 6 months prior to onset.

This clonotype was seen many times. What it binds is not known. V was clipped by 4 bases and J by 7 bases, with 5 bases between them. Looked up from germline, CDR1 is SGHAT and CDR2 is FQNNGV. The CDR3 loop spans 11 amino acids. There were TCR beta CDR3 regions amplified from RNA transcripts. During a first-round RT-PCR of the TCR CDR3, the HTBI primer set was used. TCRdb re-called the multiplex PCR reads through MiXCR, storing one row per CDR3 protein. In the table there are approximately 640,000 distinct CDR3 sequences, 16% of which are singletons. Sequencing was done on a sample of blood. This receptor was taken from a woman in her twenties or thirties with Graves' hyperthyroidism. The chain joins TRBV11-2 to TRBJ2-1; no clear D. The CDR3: CASSSANEQFF. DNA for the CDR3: TGTGCCAGCAGCTCTGCAAATGAGCAGTTCTTC. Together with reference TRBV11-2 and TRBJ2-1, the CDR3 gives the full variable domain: EAGVAQSPRYKIIEKRQSVAFWCNPISGHATLYWYQQILGQGPKLLIQFQNNGVVDDSQLPKDRFSAERLKGVDSTLKIQPAKLEDSAVYLCASSSANEQFFGPGTRLTVL.